This T cell receptor (beta chain) was captured by sequencing in a study of blood T cells in healthy people across ages. A sample-barcoded 5' primer and a J-beta primer mix were used in a second PCR of roughly 7 to 12 cycles. TCRdb fed the 5' RACE reads into MiXCR, producing one record per CDR3 protein. In the table there are 900,000 to 950,000 distinct CDR3 sequences, roughly 29% of which are singletons. Study-level points and caveats: Per-million-T-cell TCR beta diversity fell roughly linearly with age.

Germline CDR1 and CDR2: KGHSH and LQKENI. V lost 0 bases and J 2 bases, leaving 23 bases between the germline ends. The CDR3 is 20 residues long. Ten or more counts support this clonotype. Its cognate antigen is unknown. The same specimen was also included in a second study, on T cells of mothers and their children.

This chain joins TRBV18 and TRBJ2-1; D possibly matches TRBD1 or TRBD2 (6 bases each). The source of this sequence is a woman aged 40 to 55 in good health. Sequenced input: blood. The CDR3 is CASSPPAVGPGGPAYNEQFF. The CDR3 bases are TGTGCCAGCTCACCACCGGCTGTCGGACCTGGGGGGCCTGCCTACAATGAGCAGTTCTTC. Based on the CDR3 plus reference TRBV18 and TRBJ2-1, the full variable domain is NAGVMQNPRHLVRRRGQEARLRCSPMKGHSHVYWYRQLPEEGLKFMVYLQKENIIDESGMPKERFSAEFPKEGPSILRIQQVVRGDSAAYFCASSPPAVGPGGPAYNEQFFGPGTRLTVL.